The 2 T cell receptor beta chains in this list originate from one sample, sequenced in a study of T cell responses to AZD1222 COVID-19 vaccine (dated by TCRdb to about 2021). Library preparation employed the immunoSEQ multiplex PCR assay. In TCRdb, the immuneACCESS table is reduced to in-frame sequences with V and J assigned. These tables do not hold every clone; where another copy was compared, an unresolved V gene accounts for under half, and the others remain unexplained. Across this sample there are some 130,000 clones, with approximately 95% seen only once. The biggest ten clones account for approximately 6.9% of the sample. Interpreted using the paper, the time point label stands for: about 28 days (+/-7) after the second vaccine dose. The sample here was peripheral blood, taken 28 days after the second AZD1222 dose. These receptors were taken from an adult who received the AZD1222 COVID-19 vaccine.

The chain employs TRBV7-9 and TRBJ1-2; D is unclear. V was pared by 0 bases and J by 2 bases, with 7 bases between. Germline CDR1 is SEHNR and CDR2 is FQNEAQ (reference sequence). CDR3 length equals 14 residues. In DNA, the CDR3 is TGTGCCAGCAGCTTAGCGGTGACAAACTATGGCTACACCTTC. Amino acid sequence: CASSLAVTNYGYTF.

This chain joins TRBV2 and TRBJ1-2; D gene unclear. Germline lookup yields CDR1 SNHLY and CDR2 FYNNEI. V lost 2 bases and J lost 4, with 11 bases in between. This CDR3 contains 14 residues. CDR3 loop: CASSETDPLYGYTF. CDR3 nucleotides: TGTGCCAGCAGTGAAACGGACCCACTCTATGGCTACACCTTC. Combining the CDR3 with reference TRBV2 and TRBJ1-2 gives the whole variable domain EPEVTQTPSHQVTQMGQEVILRCVPISNHLYFYWYRQILGQKVEFLVSFYNNEISEKSEIFDDQFSVERPDGSNFTLKIRSTKLEDSAMYFCASSETDPLYGYTFGSGTRLTVV.